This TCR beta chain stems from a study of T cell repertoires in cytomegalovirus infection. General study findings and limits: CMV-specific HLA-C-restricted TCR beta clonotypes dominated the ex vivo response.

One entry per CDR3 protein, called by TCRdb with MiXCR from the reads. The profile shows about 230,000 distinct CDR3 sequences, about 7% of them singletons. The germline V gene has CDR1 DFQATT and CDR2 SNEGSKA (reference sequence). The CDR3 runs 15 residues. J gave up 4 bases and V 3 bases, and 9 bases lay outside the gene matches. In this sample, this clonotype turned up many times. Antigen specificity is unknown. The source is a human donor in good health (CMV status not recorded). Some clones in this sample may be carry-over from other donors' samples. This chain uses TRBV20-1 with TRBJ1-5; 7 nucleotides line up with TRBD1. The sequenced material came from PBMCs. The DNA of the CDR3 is TGCAGTGCTAGCCCGACAGGGTGGGAAAATCAGCCCCAGCATTTT. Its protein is CSASPTGWENQPQHF.